These 11 T cell receptor beta chains were sequenced from one sample in a study of cytomegalovirus exposure and HLA in healthy donors. The PCR had 60 Vbeta and 13 Jbeta primers. This table comes from immunoSEQ multiplex PCR, and its TCRdb copy is limited to in-frame clones, with some not included. The table lists about 160,000 clones, about 85% of them singletons. Input material: PBMCs. These receptors originate from a male donor in good health and CMV-seropositive.

The chain employs TRBV11-3 and TRBJ2-1; TRBD2 matches 9 bases. The CDR3 sequence is 18 residues long. The germline V gene has CDR1 SGHNT and CDR2 YENEEA. V shed 1 base and J 8 bases; nucleotides not matched to a gene: 15. CDR3 sequence reads: CASSLVRGSGRYVYEQFF. CDR3 sequence (DNA): TGTGCCAGCAGCTTAGTACGGGGCAGCGGGAGGTACGTTTATGAGCAGTTCTTC. The complete variable domain, with remaining parts taken from reference TRBV11-3 and TRBJ2-1, reads EAGVVQSPRYKIIEKKQPVAFWCNPISGHNTLYWYLQNLGQGPELLIRYENEEAVDDSQLPKDRFSAERLKGVDSTLKIQPAELGDSAVYLCASSLVRGSGRYVYEQFFGPGTRLTVL.

CDR3 sequence reads: CASSLSRDLSSYEQYF. CDR3 coding DNA: TGTGCCAGCAGCTTAAGCCGGGACTTAAGCTCCTACGAGCAGTACTTC. This chain links TRBV7-2 with TRBJ2-7, with a weak D call TRBD2 (6 bases). V was pared by 2 bases and J by 0 bases, with 14 bases between. The CDR3 loop spans 16 amino acids. Germline V gene sequence: CDR1 SGHTA, CDR2 FQGNSA.

The DNA for the CDR3 is TGCGCCAGCAGCTTCGGACAGGGTATAGTCCAAGAGACCCAGTACTTC. This encodes CASSFGQGIVQETQYF. The chain carries TRBV5-1 and TRBJ2-5; TRBD1 agrees at 8 bases. Per the germline V gene, CDR1 is SGHRS and CDR2 is YFSETQ. V dropped 2 bases and J dropped 1; count of bases not matched to a gene: 7. CDR3 length: 16 residues.

This rearrangement joins TRBV7-9 to TRBJ2-1, with 10 bases lining up with TRBD1. The CDR3 has 14 amino acids. After removal of 4 bases from V and 10 bases from J, the junction contained 7 bases not matched to a gene. Per the germline V gene, CDR1 is SEHNR and CDR2 is FQNEAQ (reference sequence). The CDR3 spells CASSSGQGQMEQFF. The CDR3 coding sequence is TGTGCCAGCAGCTCGGGACAGGGGCAGATGGAGCAGTTCTTC.

The chain uses TRBV5-4 and TRBJ2-7; 7 bases are shared with TRBD1. Looked up from germline, CDR1 is SGHNT and CDR2 is YYREEE (reference sequence). The CDR3 consists of 14 residues. V trimming: 0 bases; J trimming: 3 bases; junction bases outside the gene matches: 3. The CDR3 DNA reads TGTGCCAGCAGCTTGGGGGACAGACACTACGAGCAGTACTTC. Residues: CASSLGDRHYEQYF.

The J gene is TRBJ2-5, the V gene TRBV27, with D perhaps TRBD1 (5 bases). This CDR3 comprises 11 residues. V lost 4 bases to trimming and J lost 7 bases, with 7 bases between them. Per germline, CDR1 MNHEY and CDR2 SMNVEV (reference sequence). The CDR3 DNA follows: TGTGCCAGCAGTTGGCAGGGGACCCAGTACTTC. This codes for CASSWQGTQYF.

About this clone itself: Sequence at one end of the junction differs from germline and may be a read error. The chain joins TRBV30 to TRBJ2-6; D ambiguous. This CDR3 region has 11 residues. CDR1 is GTSNPN, CDR2 SVGIG, per germline (reference sequence). CDR3 in DNA: TGTGCCTCGACTGGAGCCAACGTCCTGACTTTC. Translated: CASTGANVLTF.

The chain links TRBV5-6 to TRBJ1-2, with D possibly being TRBD1 (5 bases). The CDR3 runs to 16 residues. Per the germline V gene, CDR1 is SGHDT and CDR2 is YYEEEE. Between the trimmed V and J ends, which lost 0 bases and 3 bases, there was a span of 15 bases. The CDR3 spells CASSLGMKGKDYGYTF. CDR3 DNA sequence: TGTGCCAGCAGCTTGGGTATGAAGGGGAAGGACTATGGCTACACCTTC.

This clone has just a few counts. J is TRBJ2-7 and V is TRBV9; TRBD1 matches at 8 bases. This CDR3 is built from 14 residues. Trimming took 3 bases from V and 4 from J; bases not matched to a gene: 6. Germline CDR1 and CDR2: SGDLS and YYNGEE. CDR3 amino acids: CASSETGADYEQYF. The CDR3 coding sequence is TGTGCCAGCAGCGAGACAGGGGCGGATTACGAGCAGTACTTC.

The J gene is TRBJ2-3, the V gene TRBV6-5, with D possibly being TRBD1 (5 bases). The germline V and J ends were trimmed by 0 bases and 1 base, with 5 bases remaining between them. In germline, CDR1 is MNHEY, CDR2 SVGAGI. The CDR3 extends over 14 amino acids. As DNA, the CDR3 is TGTGCCAGCAGTTACTCGACAGGCACAGATACGCAGTATTTT. Encoded protein: CASSYSTGTDTQYF.

This clone was observed once. Other nucleotide sequences from this sample produce the same CDR3. This chain links TRBV14 with TRBJ1-2, with D hard to call. This CDR3 has 16 amino acids. The germline CDR1 and CDR2 sequences are SGHDN and FVKESK. With 1 base removed from V and 2 bases from J, the gap between germline ends came to 14 bases. CDR3 DNA: TGTGCCAGCAGCCAAGCCCGGGGATCGGCGAACTATGGCTACACCTTC. Its translation: CASSQARGSANYGYTF. Combining the CDR3 with reference TRBV14 and TRBJ1-2 gives the whole variable domain EAGVTQFPSHSVIEKGQTVTLRCDPISGHDNLYWYRRVMGKEIKFLLHFVKESKQDESGMPNNRFLAERTGGTYSTLKVQPAELEDSGVYFCASSQARGSANYGYTFGSGTRLTVV.